The next 26 T cell receptor beta chains were all read from a single sample in a study of OX40 agonist ivuxolimab in advanced cancers. Profiled with immunoSEQ multiplex PCR; TCRdb holds only in-frame clones, not every one. Of about 53,000 clones in the sample, roughly 84% are singletons; the top ten hold roughly 4.2%. Sequences were derived from CD4+ or CD8+ T cells sorted from blood, sampled in a trial of the OX40 agonist ivuxolimab. These receptors originate from an adult with an advanced solid tumor such as melanoma, head and neck, liver or kidney cancer.

This chain joins TRBV18 and TRBJ2-3; 8 nucleotides agree with TRBD2. This CDR3 is 17 amino acids long. V was clipped by 1 base and J by 4 bases; unmatched bases: 10. Germline CDR1 reads KGHSH; CDR2 reads LQKENI. Here the CDR3 reads CASSPLGGRLSPDTQYF. CDR3 sequence (DNA): TGTGCCAGCTCACCACTGGGCGGGAGGCTCTCCCCAGATACGCAGTATTTT.

The chain carries TRBV6-5 and TRBJ1-1; no reliable D call. The V end was cut by 0 bases, the J end by 11 bases, with 16 bases between. The germline V gene has CDR1 MNHEY and CDR2 SVGAGI. CDR3 length: 14 amino acids. Written as DNA, the CDR3 is TGTGCCAGCAGTTACTCTTCGTGGAGAAATGAGGCTTTCTTT. Its protein is CASSYSSWRNEAFF.

The V gene is TRBV4-2, the J gene TRBJ1-1, with 7 nucleotides matching TRBD1. The CDR3 is made up of 15 amino acids. J lost 4 bases, V lost 1 base, and 6 bases had no gene match. CDR1 is LGHNA, CDR2 YNFKEQ, per germline. The CDR3 region is CASSQVDREGTEAFF. The DNA for the CDR3 is TGTGCCAGCAGCCAAGTCGACAGGGAGGGCACTGAAGCTTTCTTT.

The rearrangement links TRBV6-5 to TRBJ2-7; a possible D gene is TRBD1 (5 bases). The CDR3 totals 14 residues. Germline values: CDR1 MNHEY, CDR2 SVGAGI. The V gene lost 2 bases and the J gene lost 3 bases, with 11 bases spanning the gap. This CDR3 reads CASSYHGRDYEQYF. The DNA for the CDR3 is TGTGCCAGCAGTTACCACGGCAGGGACTACGAGCAGTACTTC.

The V call is TRBV6-5, the J call TRBJ1-2, with TRBD1 as a possible D gene (6 bases). With 7 bases removed from V and 10 bases from J, the gap between germline ends came to 13 bases. The CDR3 spans 11 residues. Germline values: CDR1 MNHEY, CDR2 SVGAGI. The CDR3 reads CASTNRAYYTF. DNA of the CDR3: TGTGCCAGCACGAACAGGGCATACTACACCTTC.

This chain links TRBV7-9 with TRBJ2-1; D gene uncertain. Germline V gene sequence: CDR1 SEHNR, CDR2 FQNEAQ (reference sequence). The length of the CDR3 is 14 residues. Trimming shortened V by 3 bases and J by 6 bases, and 12 bases separated the two germline ends. DNA for the CDR3: TGTGCCAGCAGCTTCTCTGGCAACTCCAATGAGCAGTTCTTC. It is translated as CASSFSGNSNEQFF.

The chain recombines TRBV4-1 with TRBJ2-3, with D possibly being TRBD2 (6 bases). The germline V gene encodes CDR1 MGHRA and CDR2 YSYEKL. V was trimmed by 4 bases and J by 5 bases, leaving 16 bases between them. The CDR3 is 15 residues long. The CDR3 sequence is CASSRRDYSGDTQYF. The CDR3 nucleotides read TGCGCCAGCAGCCGACGCGACTATAGCGGAGATACGCAGTATTTT.

This clone came up a few times. The V call is TRBV5-1, the J call TRBJ2-1, with D hard to call. CDR1 is SGHRS and CDR2 is YFSETQ in the germline V gene. The V and J ends lost 3 bases and 4 bases respectively, with 11 bases between them. The CDR3 is made up of 14 amino acids. The CDR3: CASSSLAAYNEQFF. The CDR3 coding sequence is TGCGCCAGCAGCTCTCTGGCAGCATACAATGAGCAGTTCTTC.

This clone was counted only a few times. The same CDR3 also results from other DNA sequences found in this sample. This chain connects TRBV5-1 to TRBJ2-7, with 7 bases identical to TRBD1. J lost 0 bases, V lost 2 bases, and 5 bases had no gene match. The germline CDR1 and CDR2 sequences are SGHRS and YFSETQ. The CDR3 length is 15 residues. This chain's CDR3 is CASSFITGASYEQYF. DNA of the CDR3: TGCGCCAGCAGCTTTATCACAGGGGCCTCCTACGAGCAGTACTTC.

The chain uses TRBV27 and TRBJ1-5; TRBD1 is a possible D gene (6 bases). V dropped 6 bases and J dropped 3 bases, with 18 bases sitting between them. CDR1 and CDR2 (germline): MNHEY, SMNVEV (reference sequence). CDR3 size: 16 residues. The CDR3 DNA reads as TGTGCCAGCAGGACGACGGGATGGGGGGCCAATCAGCCCCAGCATTTT. It yields the protein CASRTTGWGANQPQHF.

The V call is TRBV7-2, the J call TRBJ1-5; TRBD1 might be the D (6 bases). V was clipped by 2 bases and J by 4 bases, with 12 bases between them. The CDR3 consists of 15 residues. Per the germline V gene, CDR1 is SGHTA and CDR2 is FQGNSA. The CDR3, as DNA: TGTGCCAGCAGCTTAAGCAGGGGCGGTAATCAGCCCCAGCATTTT. This codes for CASSLSRGGNQPQHF.

The genes are TRBV5-4 and TRBJ2-5; TRBD1 is a possible D gene (8 bases). The germline gives CDR1 SGHNT, CDR2 YYREEE (reference sequence). The CDR3 has 14 amino acids. The V end was cut by 0 bases, the J end by 5 bases, with 11 bases between. Here the CDR3 DNA reads TGTGCCAGCAGCTTGGTACAGGGGGGGGAGACCCAGTACTTC. Translating gives CASSLVQGGETQYF.

The rearrangement joins TRBV19 to TRBJ2-2; D perhaps matches TRBD2 (6 bases). The CDR3 runs to 16 residues. V was clipped by 4 bases and J by 0 bases, with 12 bases between them. Germline V gene lookup returns CDR1 LNHDA and CDR2 SQIVND (reference sequence). In DNA, the CDR3 is TGTGCCAGTAGTACCCGGGCGGGGTCGAACACCGGGGAGCTGTTTTTT. Residues: CASSTRAGSNTGELFF.

This chain links TRBV6-5 with TRBJ2-7; 12 bases agree with TRBD2. CDR1 is MNHEY and CDR2 is SVGAGI in the germline V gene. The CDR3 consists of 14 residues. With 6 bases clipped from V and 5 bases from J, the junction kept 5 bases outside the gene matches. The CDR3 DNA reads TGTGCCAGCAGGAGACTAGCGGGAGTAAACGAGCAGTACTTC. This sequence encodes CASRRLAGVNEQYF.

The rearrangement joins TRBV7-2 to TRBJ2-7; 9 bases agree with TRBD2. CDR1 is SGHTA and CDR2 is FQGNSA in the germline V gene. Germline trimming cut 0 bases from V and 6 bases from J; bases unmatched to any gene: 9. CDR3 length equals 16 residues. CDR3 in amino acids: CASSLASRAGGGEQYF. The CDR3 bases are TGTGCCAGCAGCTTAGCAAGCCGAGCGGGGGGCGGCGAGCAGTACTTC.

The chain carries TRBV5-1 and TRBJ1-1; D uncertain. The ends were cut back, 2 bases at V and 4 bases at J, with 12 bases in the middle. CDR1 and CDR2 from the germline V gene are SGHRS and YFSETQ. The CDR3 is 14 residues long. CDR3 in amino acids: CASSLDGRGTEAFF. The CDR3 DNA reads as TGCGCCAGCAGCTTAGACGGGCGTGGCACTGAAGCTTTCTTT.

The chain carries TRBV6-6 and TRBJ1-3; D unresolved. Trimming took 0 bases from V and 4 from J, leaving 4 bases between them. Germline CDR1 MNHNY, CDR2 SVGAGI (reference sequence). The CDR3 runs 13 residues. CDR3 loop: CASSYSRGNTIYF. CDR3 nucleotide sequence: TGTGCCAGCAGTTACTCCAGGGGAAACACCATATATTTT.

V is TRBV25-1 and J is TRBJ2-5; perhaps D is TRBD1 or TRBD2 (5 bases each). This CDR3 region has 12 residues. Per the germline V gene, CDR1 is MGHDK and CDR2 is SYGVNS. The V end was cut by 7 bases, the J end by 13 bases, with 19 bases between. CDR3 nucleotides: TGTGCCAGCACACCCACCGGGGCCCGGTTGTACTTC. As protein: CASTPTGARLYF.

The chain carries TRBV5-1 and TRBJ2-1; TRBD2 aligns across 11 bases. Germline CDR1 reads SGHRS; CDR2 reads YFSETQ. The CDR3 sequence is 16 residues long. The junction had 6 bases not matched to a gene; V was cut back by 2 bases and J by 5 bases. DNA for the CDR3: TGCGCCAGCAGCTTAGGCGGGACTAGCGGTGACAATGAGCAGTTCTTC. It translates to CASSLGGTSGDNEQFF. The variable domain in full, with the rest retrieved from reference TRBV5-1 and TRBJ2-1, is KAGVTQTPRYLIKTRGQQVTLSCSPISGHRSVSWYQQTPGQGLQFLFEYFSETQRNKGNFPGRFSGRQFSNSRSEMNVSTLELGDSALYLCASSLGGTSGDNEQFFGPGTRLTVL.

This chain joins TRBV7-6 and TRBJ2-3; D is perhaps TRBD1 or TRBD2 (5 bases each). Trimming pared 3 bases from V and 9 bases from J, leaving 19 bases between. Germline CDR1 and CDR2: SGHVS and FNYEAQ. The CDR3 spans 15 residues. CDR3 DNA sequence: TGTGCCAGCAGCTTGGGTTCCGGGGCCGGGGAGACGCAGTATTTT. Amino acid sequence: CASSLGSGAGETQYF.

The CDR3 DNA reads TGTGCCAGCAGCCAGGGTCGCCGGGACAGGGGACTAGCGGGAGTTGGGCAAGAGACCCAGTACTTC. This translates into CASSQGRRDRGLAGVGQETQYF. V usage is TRBV14 and J usage is TRBJ2-5; TRBD2 aligns across 14 bases. The V gene's germline CDR1 is SGHDN and CDR2 FVKESK. The CDR3 spans 22 residues. The V gene end was trimmed by 3 bases and the J gene end by 2 bases; junction bases not matched to a gene: 20.

This clone was seen more than once but under ten times. The CDR3 DNA reads TGTGCCAGTAGTATAGTGGATGGCTACACCTTC. Translation: CASSIVDGYTF. The chain combines TRBV19 with TRBJ1-2; D gene ambiguous. The CDR3 sequence is 11 residues long. The V and J ends lost 1 base and 6 bases respectively, with 3 bases between them. Per germline, CDR1 LNHDA and CDR2 SQIVND (reference sequence).

The V and J genes are TRBV28 and TRBJ1-2; 7 nucleotides line up with TRBD1. This CDR3 has 18 residues. V gave up 4 bases and J gave up 0 bases; unmatched junction bases: 14. Germline loops: CDR1 MDHEN, CDR2 SYDVKM. Here the CDR3 DNA reads TGTGCCAGCAGTTCTCCCGCGCAAGGGACAGCTGCTAACTATGGCTACACCTTC. Translation: CASSSPAQGTAANYGYTF.

This chain joins TRBV28 and TRBJ2-4, with 7 bases that match TRBD1. Per the germline V gene, CDR1 is MDHEN and CDR2 is SYDVKM. The V gene end was trimmed by 5 bases and the J gene end by 0 bases; junction bases not matched to a gene: 7. The CDR3 runs 16 residues. The CDR3 region is CASSPPGDRAKNIQYF. The CDR3 DNA follows: TGTGCCAGCAGTCCCCCCGGGGACAGAGCCAAAAACATTCAGTACTTC. Supplemented by reference TRBV28 and TRBJ2-4, the full variable domain reads DVKVTQSSRYLVKRTGEKVFLECVQDMDHENMFWYRQDPGLGLRLIYFSYDVKMKEKGDIPEGYSVSREKKERFSLILESASTNQTSMYLCASSPPGDRAKNIQYFGAGTRLSVL.

The chain recombines TRBV6-6 with TRBJ2-3, with a possible D match to TRBD2 (7 bases). CDR3 length: 16 amino acids. Germline loops: CDR1 MNHNY, CDR2 SVGAGI (reference sequence). The ends were cut back, 2 bases at V and 2 bases at J, with 14 bases in the middle. The DNA for the CDR3 is TGTGCCAGCAGTTACGAAGGGGGGGCCTACACAGATACGCAGTATTTT. Translating it yields CASSYEGGAYTDTQYF.

The chain has TRBV7-2 and TRBJ2-7; possibly TRBD1 for D (5 bases). The V and J ends lost 5 bases and 1 base respectively, with 12 bases between them. CDR1 SGHTA and CDR2 FQGNSA come from the germline V gene. CDR3 length equals 14 residues. This CDR3 reads CASSATGQSYEQYF. In DNA, the CDR3 is TGTGCCAGCAGCGCCACTGGACAATCCTACGAGCAGTACTTC.